A single sample is the source of the 30 T cell receptor beta chains below, sequenced in a study of T cells in Graves' hyperthyroidism and ophthalmopathy. Amplification targeted TCR beta CDR3 regions from RNA transcripts. Using the HTBI primer set, a first-round RT-PCR was run on the TCR CDR3. In TCRdb, the multiplex PCR reads were re-called with MiXCR into one record per CDR3 protein. This sample yields 400,000 to 550,000 distinct CDR3 sequences, of which roughly 24% are seen a single time; 10% to 12% belongs to the top ten. Sequencing input: blood. The receptors come from a woman aged 30 to 39 with Graves' ophthalmopathy.

This clonotype was recorded at least ten times. This chain links TRBV7-2 with TRBJ2-7; TRBD1 matches at 7 bases. The CDR3 runs to 14 residues. From germline, CDR1 is SGHTA and CDR2 FQGNSA. J was trimmed by 4 bases and V by 6 bases; bases with no gene match: 9. DNA for the CDR3: TGTGCCAGCAGTCATCGGGACAGCATTTACGAGCAGTACTTC. It codes for CASSHRDSIYEQYF.

The sample holds many counts of this clonotype. The V gene is TRBV29-1, the J gene TRBJ1-1; TRBD1 agrees at 7 bases. Per the germline V gene, CDR1 is SQVTM and CDR2 is ANQGSEA. The CDR3 is made up of 13 amino acids. V lost 7 bases and J lost 2; bases outside the gene matches: 7. Written as DNA, the CDR3 is TGCAGCGCTGAGGGACAGTCTAACACTGAAGCTTTCTTT. It translates to CSAEGQSNTEAFF.

This clonotype was recorded at least ten times. This chain uses TRBV6-5 with TRBJ2-7; TRBD2 matches 10 bases. The germline gives CDR1 MNHEY, CDR2 SVGAGI. This CDR3 spans 15 amino acids. The V segment lost 6 bases and the J segment 3 bases; nucleotides outside the gene matches: 8. The CDR3 DNA reads as TGTGCCAGCAGATCGTGGGGGACTAGCGACTACGAGCAGTACTTC. Translation: CASRSWGTSDYEQYF.

The V gene is TRBV5-6, the J gene TRBJ1-1, with unresolved D. The V gene lost 3 bases and the J gene lost 1 base, with 13 bases spanning the gap. The length of the CDR3 is 15 residues. Per germline, CDR1 SGHDT and CDR2 YYEEEE. Here the CDR3 DNA reads TGTGCCAGCAGCTGGGTTGGGCCGGAGAACACTGAAGCTTTCTTT. This codes for CASSWVGPENTEAFF.

The chain recombines TRBV30 with TRBJ2-1; D is perhaps TRBD1 (6 bases). CDR1 and CDR2 from the germline V gene are GTSNPN and SVGIG (reference sequence). The V end lost 8 bases, the J end lost 8 bases, and 13 bases lay between the germline ends. The CDR3 is 11 amino acids. The CDR3 is CATQGWDEQFF. In DNA form, the CDR3 reads TGTGCCACACAGGGTTGGGATGAGCAGTTCTTC.

This clonotype was observed a handful of times. V usage is TRBV4-3 and J usage is TRBJ1-4; 7 nucleotides align to TRBD1. Germline CDR1 is LGHNA and CDR2 is YSLEER. The J segment lost 8 bases and the V segment lost 1 base, leaving 4 bases of the junction unmatched. This CDR3 has 14 amino acids. The CDR3 bases are TGCGCCAGCAGCCAAGGACAGGGAGACGAAAAACTGTTTTTT. The encoded protein is CASSQGQGDEKLFF.

The chain recombines TRBV6-1 with TRBJ2-4; 8 bases line up with TRBD1. CDR1 MNHNS and CDR2 SASEGT come from the germline V gene. The CDR3 is 13 amino acids. V dropped 9 bases and J dropped 7; count of bases not matched to a gene: 8. CDR3 DNA: TGTGCCAGTGGTAGGACAGGGCTGAACATTCAGTACTTC. Translation gives CASGRTGLNIQYF.

Many counts were recorded for this clonotype. The chain joins TRBV7-7 to TRBJ2-5; TRBD2 aligns across 9 bases. CDR3 length: 15 amino acids. The V and J ends lost 5 bases and 4 bases, in that order; junction bases with no gene match: 8. Germline V gene sequence: CDR1 SSHAT, CDR2 FNYEAQ (reference sequence). CDR3 residues: CASSPLIAGVETQYF. The CDR3 DNA follows: TGTGCCAGCAGCCCCTTAATAGCGGGGGTAGAGACCCAGTACTTC.

In this sample, this clonotype turned up many times. The V and J genes are TRBV9 and TRBJ2-7; D remains ambiguous. The V gene lost 3 bases and the J gene lost 2 bases, with 9 bases spanning the gap. CDR1 and CDR2 from the germline V gene are SGDLS and YYNGEE. This CDR3 comprises 13 residues. The CDR3 DNA sequence: TGTGCCAGCAGCGAGGCGCTAACCTACGAGCAGTACTTC. It encodes CASSEALTYEQYF.

In its sample, this clonotype was seen many times. The V and J genes are TRBV4-3 and TRBJ1-1, with a weak D call TRBD1 (5 bases). Trimming removed 4 bases at V and 4 bases at J, with 19 bases between. Germline CDR1 reads LGHNA; CDR2 reads YSLEER. The CDR3 sequence is 16 residues long. DNA for the CDR3: TGCGCCAGCAGCCTCCTCGGGGGGAGGGAGGGCACTGAAGCTTTCTTT. Protein product: CASSLLGGREGTEAFF.

In its sample, this clonotype was seen a few times. V usage is TRBV6-1 and J usage is TRBJ2-7; 9 bases line up with TRBD2. CDR1 and CDR2 from the germline V gene are MNHNS and SASEGT. This CDR3 has 17 amino acids. With V trimmed by 2 bases and J by 5 bases, 13 bases remained unmatched. The CDR3 sequence is CASSERVRLAGNNEQYF. The CDR3 DNA reads as TGTGCCAGCAGTGAAAGGGTGAGGCTAGCGGGGAACAACGAGCAGTACTTC.

This clonotype was recorded at least ten times. The chain uses TRBV5-1 and TRBJ2-7, with D tentatively TRBD1 (6 bases). This CDR3 region has 15 residues. Germline-derived CDR1 and CDR2 are SGHRS and YFSETQ. V gave up 0 bases and J gave up 6 bases, with 16 bases separating them. CDR3 region: CASSLGRTVLTEQYF. The CDR3 DNA reads as TGCGCCAGCAGCTTGGGGAGGACAGTGTTAACCGAGCAGTACTTC.

This clonotype was detected only a few times. CDR3 loop: CASSLWGAGVDGYTF. The DNA of the CDR3 is TGTGCCAGCAGCCTCTGGGGGGCAGGGGTGGATGGCTACACCTTC. The chain uses TRBV5-5 and TRBJ1-2, with a weak D call TRBD1 (6 bases). Trimming stripped 4 bases from V and 6 bases from J, with 19 bases between. The CDR3 totals 15 residues. Germline V gene data show CDR1 as SGHKS and CDR2 as YYEKEE (reference sequence).

This clonotype was detected many times. This chain connects TRBV5-1 to TRBJ1-1; 8 bases fit TRBD1. The germline V gene encodes CDR1 SGHRS and CDR2 YFSETQ. This CDR3 contains 16 residues. Losses at the gene ends were 4 bases for V and 4 bases for J; bases not matched to a gene: 12. The CDR3 reads CASSPRRQGTGTEAFF. CDR3 DNA: TGCGCCAGCAGCCCCAGACGACAGGGGACGGGCACTGAAGCTTTCTTT.

The sample holds many counts of this clonotype. V gene TRBV6-1 combines with J gene TRBJ2-4; D is unclear. Germline V gene data show CDR1 as MNHNS and CDR2 as SASEGT. Deletions cut 6 bases from V and 5 bases from J, with 17 bases between. The length of the CDR3 is 15 residues. The CDR3 DNA reads as TGTGCCAGCAGGGTTACATGGGCCCGAGAAAACATTCAGTACTTC. Protein: CASRVTWARENIQYF.

The chain links TRBV27 to TRBJ2-7; unclear D gene. V was shortened by 5 bases and J by 7 bases, with 18 bases between the two germline ends. Germline values: CDR1 MNHEY, CDR2 SMNVEV (reference sequence). The CDR3 sequence is 14 residues long. The CDR3 DNA reads as TGTGCCAGCAGTCCTCATGGCGGCGAGTATGAGCAGTACTTC. Translation: CASSPHGGEYEQYF.

In this sample, this clonotype turned up many times. The V gene is TRBV6-2 or TRBV6-3, the J gene TRBJ1-1; 8 nucleotides agree with TRBD1. Trimming removed 5 bases from V and 0 bases from J; junction bases left unmatched: 14. This CDR3 has 18 amino acids. The germline V gene has CDR1 MNHEY and CDR2 SVGEGT. In DNA form, the CDR3 reads TGTGCCAGCAGTCCTCGGGACAGGCGAATAGGAATGAACACTGAAGCTTTCTTT. This translates into CASSPRDRRIGMNTEAFF.

At least ten counts were recorded for this clonotype. In nucleotides, the CDR3 is TGTGCCAGCTCGGGTGCCGGGGAGCTGTTTTTT. This gives the protein CASSGAGELFF. This rearrangement joins TRBV7-2 to TRBJ2-2; D is undetermined. The CDR3 loop spans 11 amino acids. Germline assignment: CDR1 SGHTA and CDR2 FQGNSA. V lost 8 bases and J 6 bases, leaving 7 bases between the germline ends.

This clonotype was seen repeatedly, ten times or more. The chain combines TRBV2 with TRBJ1-1; maybe TRBD1 (5 bases). There are 13 residues in the CDR3. Trimming left V 7 bases short and J 5 bases short, with 14 bases between. Germline assignment: CDR1 SNHLY and CDR2 FYNNEI. As DNA, the CDR3 is TGTGCCAGCACCCAAGGGGAGGGGACTGAAGCTTTCTTT. It translates to CASTQGEGTEAFF.

The J gene is TRBJ2-4, the V gene TRBV18; D may be TRBD1 or TRBD2 (6 bases each). The CDR3 has 14 amino acids. Trimming stripped 6 bases from V and 1 base from J, with 10 bases between. The V gene's germline CDR1 is KGHSH and CDR2 LQKENI. The CDR3 coding sequence is TGTGCCAGCTCGACCGGGGGCGCCAAAAACATTCAGTACTTC. As protein: CASSTGGAKNIQYF.

In this sample, this clonotype turned up many times. The chain employs TRBV29-1 and TRBJ2-7, with a possible D match to TRBD1 (6 bases). In germline, CDR1 is SQVTM, CDR2 ANQGSEA. The CDR3 runs to 13 residues. As DNA, the CDR3 is TGCAGTGGTGGGGGCTTTAACTCCTACGAGCAGTACTTC. Residues: CSGGGFNSYEQYF.

Ten or more counts support this clonotype. J is TRBJ1-1 and V is TRBV4-2; D may be TRBD1 (5 bases). The germline gives CDR1 LGHNA, CDR2 YNFKEQ. CDR3 length: 17 residues. Trimming left V 0 bases short and J 0 bases short, with 14 bases between. The CDR3 DNA is TGTGCCAGCAGCCAAGAGGTCCGGGGGATAATGAACACTGAAGCTTTCTTT. Its protein is CASSQEVRGIMNTEAFF.

This clonotype was detected many times. V usage is TRBV6-2 or TRBV6-3 and J usage is TRBJ2-7, with 8 positions matching TRBD1. Losses at the gene ends were 4 bases for V and 5 bases for J; bases not matched to a gene: 10. The CDR3 covers 15 residues. Germline V gene data show CDR1 as MNHEY and CDR2 as SVGEGT. CDR3 protein: CASSSTPGQGHEQYF. The CDR3 DNA reads TGTGCCAGCAGTTCCACCCCAGGACAGGGCCACGAGCAGTACTTC.

The rearrangement links TRBV28 to TRBJ2-7, with 11 bases identical to TRBD2. The germline gives CDR1 MDHEN, CDR2 SYDVKM. The V gene end was trimmed by 1 base and the J gene end by 6 bases; junction bases not matched to a gene: 8. This CDR3 is built from 16 residues. The CDR3 is CASSLLPRLAGPEQYF. The DNA for the CDR3 is TGTGCCAGCAGTTTATTGCCGAGACTAGCGGGACCCGAGCAGTACTTC.

V usage is TRBV19 and J usage is TRBJ1-1; 8 nucleotides match TRBD1. The CDR3 length is 15 residues. Germline CDR1 reads LNHDA; CDR2 reads SQIVND (reference sequence). The J segment lost 0 bases and the V segment lost 5 bases, leaving 5 bases of the junction unmatched. The CDR3 region has the DNA TGTGCCAGTAGTCCTGACAGGGGAATGAACACTGAAGCTTTCTTT. Its translation is CASSPDRGMNTEAFF. Looking up the rest from reference TRBV19 and TRBJ1-1 gives the full variable domain: DGGITQSPKYLFRKEGQNVTLSCEQNLNHDAMYWYRQDPGQGLRLIYYSQIVNDFQKGDIAEGYSVSREKKESFPLTVTSAQKNPTAFYLCASSPDRGMNTEAFFGQGTRLTVV.

This clonotype was seen many times. This chain uses TRBV29-1 with TRBJ1-1, with D hard to call. V gave up 6 bases and J gave up 3 bases, with 8 bases separating them. Germline assignment: CDR1 SQVTM and CDR2 ANQGSEA. The CDR3 length is 11 residues. The CDR3 region has the DNA TGCAGCGTCGTTAGGGACACTGAAGCTTTCTTT. This codes for CSVVRDTEAFF.

The chain couples TRBV30 to TRBJ2-5; 10 bases agree with TRBD2. Germline CDR1 reads GTSNPN; CDR2 reads SVGIG (reference sequence). V shed 2 bases, J shed 2 bases, and the junction held 5 bases outside the gene matches. The CDR3 is 15 amino acids. The CDR3 protein is CAWSWKRGGQETQYF. The CDR3 coding sequence is TGTGCCTGGAGTTGGAAGCGGGGGGGTCAAGAGACCCAGTACTTC.

This clonotype came up a few times. The CDR3 sequence: CASSYSMLVSTGYTF. The CDR3 region has the DNA TGTGCCAGCAGTTACTCGATGTTAGTGTCTACTGGCTACACCTTC. The V call is TRBV6-5, the J call TRBJ1-2; D unresolved. The CDR3 sequence is 15 residues long. Germline V gene sequence: CDR1 MNHEY, CDR2 SVGAGI. Deletions cut 0 bases from V and 7 bases from J, with 15 bases between.

This clonotype was detected ten times or more. CDR3 bases: TGTGCCAGCAGCGGGCCCACGGGCGGAGAACTAGCCAAAAACATTCAGTACTTC. This codes for CASSGPTGGELAKNIQYF. This chain connects TRBV3-1 to TRBJ2-4; D uncertain. V lost 5 bases and J 0 bases, leaving 20 bases between the germline ends. The CDR3 is made up of 18 amino acids. CDR1 is LGHDT, CDR2 YNNKEL, per germline (reference sequence).

This clonotype was detected ten times or more. This sequence joins TRBV13 and TRBJ1-2; D remains unclear. Germline assignment: CDR1 PRHDT and CDR2 FYEKMQ (reference sequence). Trimming pared 0 bases from V and 0 bases from J, leaving 11 bases between. The CDR3 loop spans 16 amino acids. CDR3 in amino acids: CASSLGRANANYGYTF. In nucleotides, the CDR3 is TGTGCCAGCAGCTTAGGACGGGCCAACGCTAACTATGGCTACACCTTC.